Following are 7 T cell receptor beta chains from one sample sequenced in a study of cytomegalovirus exposure and HLA in healthy donors (dated by TCRdb to the late 2010s). To prepare the library, the immunoSEQ multiplex PCR assay was applied. The source is immuneACCESS, and TCRdb retained only in-frame sequences with V and J called. Part of the clones is not carried over; for the studies checked, unresolved V genes explain less than half of this, and the remainder is unexplained. This sample lists 150,000 to 200,000 clones; approximately 86% were detected once. 2% to 2.5% of the sample rests with the top ten. The material sequenced was PBMCs. These receptors came from a woman between 18 and 29 years old in good health and CMV-seronegative.

This clone was recorded once. This sequence joins TRBV5-1 and TRBJ2-7, with 7 bases aligning to TRBD1. Germline-derived CDR1 and CDR2 are SGHRS and YFSETQ. The CDR3 spans 13 residues. The trim removed 3 bases at V and 7 bases at J, leaving 7 bases unmatched. The CDR3 sequence is CASSSETGREQYF. CDR3 in DNA: TGCGCCAGCAGCTCCGAGACAGGGCGTGAGCAGTACTTC.

This CDR3 reads CASSQENGHGYTF. The DNA of the CDR3 is TGCGCCAGCAGCCAAGAAAATGGCCATGGCTACACCTTC. V is TRBV4-1 and J is TRBJ1-2; D not resolved. Trimming shortened V by 0 bases and J by 6 bases, and 8 bases separated the two germline ends. Germline V gene lookup returns CDR1 MGHRA and CDR2 YSYEKL. The CDR3 spans 13 residues.

The gene calls are TRBV7-2 and TRBJ2-7; 7 bases are a match to TRBD1. CDR3 length equals 15 residues. Germline loops: CDR1 SGHTA, CDR2 FQGNSA. The V and J ends lost 0 bases and 2 bases, in that order; junction bases with no gene match: 4. The CDR3 nucleotides read TGTGCCAGCAGCTTAGCCCCGGACAGGACCTACGAGCAGTACTTC. It is translated as CASSLAPDRTYEQYF.

The V and J genes are TRBV6-5 and TRBJ1-2; TRBD1 agrees at 7 bases. Germline CDR1 reads MNHEY; CDR2 reads SVGAGI. J gave up 0 bases and V 4 bases, and 2 bases lay outside the gene matches. The CDR3 spans 14 residues. The CDR3 sequence is CASSLQGTNYGYTF. CDR3 sequence (DNA): TGTGCCAGCAGTTTACAGGGGACTAACTATGGCTACACCTTC.

This rearrangement joins TRBV10-3 to TRBJ2-7; TRBD1 matches 8 bases. CDR3 size: 14 residues. CDR1 is ENHRY and CDR2 is SYGVKD in the germline V gene. The V gene end was trimmed by 5 bases and the J gene end by 4 bases; junction bases not matched to a gene: 7. The CDR3 here is CAISFSQGGYEQYF. CDR3 coding DNA: TGTGCCATCAGTTTTTCACAGGGGGGATACGAGCAGTACTTC.

This clone was detected a few times. The chain joins TRBV2 to TRBJ1-5; weak D call: TRBD1 (5 bases). The germline V and J ends were trimmed by 3 bases and 4 bases, with 16 bases remaining between them. The CDR3 is 16 residues long. Germline assignment: CDR1 SNHLY and CDR2 FYNNEI. The CDR3 bases are TGTGCCAGCAGTGAGGGGTCAGGGAGGCCAAATCAGCCCCAGCATTTT. Encoded protein: CASSEGSGRPNQPQHF.

The chain employs TRBV6-5 and TRBJ2-1, with 7 bases lining up with TRBD1. This CDR3 comprises 15 residues. The ends lost 5 bases at V and 12 bases at J; junction bases unmatched: 16. Germline CDR1 is MNHEY and CDR2 is SVGAGI. The CDR3 DNA follows: TGTGCCAGCAGTCCGGCCGGGACAGCTGTCCGCGGGCAGTTCTTC. Translation: CASSPAGTAVRGQFF.